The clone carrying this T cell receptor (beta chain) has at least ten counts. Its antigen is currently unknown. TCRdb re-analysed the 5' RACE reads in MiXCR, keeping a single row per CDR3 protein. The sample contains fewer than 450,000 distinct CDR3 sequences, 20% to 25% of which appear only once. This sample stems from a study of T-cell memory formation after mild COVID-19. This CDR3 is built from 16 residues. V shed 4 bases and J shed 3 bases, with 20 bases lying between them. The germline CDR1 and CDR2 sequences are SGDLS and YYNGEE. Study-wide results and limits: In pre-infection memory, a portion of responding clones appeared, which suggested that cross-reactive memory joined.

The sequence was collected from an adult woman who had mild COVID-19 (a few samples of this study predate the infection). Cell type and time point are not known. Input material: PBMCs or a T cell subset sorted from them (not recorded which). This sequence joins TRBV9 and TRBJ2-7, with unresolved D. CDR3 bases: TGTGCCAGCAGCCCCCTTGTCCCCGCCACCCTCTACGAGCAGTACTTC. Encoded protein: CASSPLVPATLYEQYF. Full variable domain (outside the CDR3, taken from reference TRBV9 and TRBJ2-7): DSGVTQTPKHLITATGQRVTLRCSPRSGDLSVYWYQQSLDQGLQFLIQYYNGEERAKGNILERFSAQQFPDLHSELNLSSLELGDSALYFCASSPLVPATLYEQYFGPGTRLTVT.